These 9 T cell receptor beta chains share one sample of origin, sequenced in a study of blood T cell repertoires in COVID-19 (dated by TCRdb to 2020 to 2022). The library was built by means of the immunoSEQ multiplex PCR assay. The clones in this table, taken by TCRdb from immuneACCESS, are in-frame only. Not every clone is retained; where verified, under half of the shortfall comes from an unresolved V gene, and the cause of the rest is unknown. The sample data list about 200,000 clones, and approximately 89% of these were observed just once. The ten top clones hold under 3% of the sample. Sequencing used PBMCs or T cells enriched from blood (not recorded which). Receptors were obtained from a middle-aged woman with acute COVID-19.

The V call is TRBV5-5, the J call TRBJ2-7; 7 bases are shared with TRBD1. CDR1 and CDR2 (germline): SGHKS, YYEKEE (reference sequence). This CDR3 has 15 residues. The trim removed 4 bases at V and 7 bases at J, leaving 14 bases unmatched. The CDR3 DNA reads as TGTGCCAGCAGCACAAAACCACAGGGGTACTGGGAGCAGTACTTC. Translated: CASSTKPQGYWEQYF. Full variable domain (missing parts from reference TRBV5-5 and TRBJ2-7): DAGVTQSPTHLIKTRGQQVTLRCSPISGHKSVSWYQQVLGQGPQFIFQYYEKEERGRGNFPDRFSARQFPNYSSELNVNALLLGDSALYLCASSTKPQGYWEQYFGPGTRLTVT.

There are a few counts of this clone. The chain uses TRBV7-9 and TRBJ1-1; TRBD1 agrees at 8 bases. V lost 6 bases and J lost 5; bases outside the gene matches: 5. The CDR3 length is 13 residues. Germline CDR1 is SEHNR and CDR2 is FQNEAQ (reference sequence). Here the CDR3 reads CASRETGGTEAFF. Written as DNA, the CDR3 is TGTGCCAGCAGAGAAACAGGGGGTACTGAAGCTTTCTTT.

The rearrangement uses TRBV4-1 and TRBJ2-2; 14 bases are a match to TRBD2. The CDR3 runs to 17 residues. Germline V gives CDR1 MGHRA, CDR2 YSYEKL. With V trimmed by 4 bases and J by 4 bases, 5 bases remained unmatched. CDR3 sequence: CASSPPGTSGSTGELFF. CDR3 nucleotide sequence: TGCGCCAGCAGCCCCCCCGGGACTAGCGGGAGCACCGGGGAGCTGTTTTTT.

The chain carries TRBV29-1 and TRBJ2-3, with 11 bases matching TRBD2. CDR1 and CDR2 (germline): SQVTM, ANQGSEA. V dropped 6 bases and J dropped 3; count of bases not matched to a gene: 5. The CDR3 has 14 amino acids. The CDR3 nucleotides are TGCAGCGTCGCTAGCGGGAGGAGGACAGATACGCAGTATTTT. This sequence encodes CSVASGRRTDTQYF.

V gene TRBV7-6 combines with J gene TRBJ2-2; 7 nucleotides match TRBD1. With 2 bases clipped from V and 5 bases from J, the junction kept 8 bases outside the gene matches. CDR1 SGHVS and CDR2 FNYEAQ come from the germline V gene. The CDR3 contains 16 residues. The CDR3 DNA is TGTGCCAGCAGCTTATCACAGGGGCGTCGGACCGGGGAGCTGTTTTTT. It specifies CASSLSQGRRTGELFF.

The chain combines TRBV7-7 with TRBJ2-5, with D unclear. The V end lost 4 bases, the J end lost 5 bases, and 14 bases lay between the germline ends. The CDR3 spans 14 residues. Germline lookup yields CDR1 SSHAT and CDR2 FNYEAQ (reference sequence). The CDR3 DNA reads TGTGCCAGCAGCTCCCACCCCTCGAGCGAGACCCAGTACTTC. Its translation: CASSSHPSSETQYF.

V is TRBV5-8 and J is TRBJ2-3; TRBD2 agrees at 8 bases. CDR1 and CDR2 from the germline V gene are SGHTS and YDEGEE. Trimming took 3 bases from V and 0 from J; bases not matched to a gene: 6. This CDR3 contains 16 residues. This CDR3 is CASSSGLVGSTDTQYF. CDR3 DNA: TGTGCCAGCAGCTCGGGACTAGTTGGGAGCACAGATACGCAGTATTTT.

J is TRBJ2-5 and V is TRBV5-1, with 8 nucleotides matching TRBD1. Germline V gives CDR1 SGHRS, CDR2 YFSETQ. The junction had 4 bases not matched to a gene; V was cut back by 4 bases and J by 2 bases. CDR3 length: 14 residues. In DNA form, the CDR3 reads TGCGCCAGCAGCCAGGACAGGGTTCAAGAGACCCAGTACTTC. Amino acid sequence: CASSQDRVQETQYF.

Turning to this clone: The identical CDR3 is also encoded by other nucleotide sequences in the sample. The gene calls are TRBV3-1 (or the pseudogene TRBV3-2) and TRBJ1-1; no clear D. This CDR3 spans 13 amino acids. Trimming cost V 1 base and J 2 bases, with 5 bases left between them. From germline, CDR1 is LGHDT and CDR2 YNNKEL (reference sequence). The CDR3 region is CASSQGANTEAFF. For the CDR3, the DNA is TGTGCCAGCAGCCAAGGGGCCAACACTGAAGCTTTCTTT.